The clone carrying this T cell receptor beta chain appeared once. The antigen remains unidentified. The PCR was carried out with 60 Vbeta primers and 13 Jbeta primers. Produced via immunoSEQ multiplex PCR; TCRdb's table is partial and in-frame only. The sample contains over 70,000 clones, 70% of which appear only once. The data stem from a study of cytomegalovirus exposure and HLA in healthy donors. The CDR3 sequence is 14 residues long. Per germline, CDR1 MNHEY and CDR2 SMNVEV (reference sequence). With 6 bases removed from V and 6 bases from J, the gap between germline ends came to 15 bases. The study, taken as a whole, reports: A few chains linked to CMV were shown in vitro to be specific for CMV antigens.

The gene calls are TRBV27 and TRBJ1-5; maybe TRBD1 (5 bases). Sample: PBMCs. The source of this sequence is a woman in her forties or fifties in good health and CMV-seropositive. CDR3 sequence: CASSLRRDGQPQHF. CDR3 nucleotides: TGTGCCAGCAGCTTGAGGAGGGACGGTCAGCCCCAGCATTTT.